This T cell receptor beta chain came from a study of T cell responses to AZD1222 COVID-19 vaccine. The data were produced by immunoSEQ multiplex PCR, yet TCRdb's version contains in-frame clones alone and is incomplete. The sample contains roughly 110,000 clones, roughly 90% of which appear only once. With 5 bases removed from V and 2 bases from J, the gap between germline ends came to 15 bases. Looked up from germline, CDR1 is LNHNV and CDR2 is YYDKDF (reference sequence). The CDR3 is 15 residues long. The receptor was derived from an adult who received the AZD1222 COVID-19 vaccine. The chain carries TRBV15 and TRBJ1-2; D is unclear. Specimen: peripheral blood, collected 28 days after the second AZD1222 dose. The CDR3 loop is CATSQRLGSNYGYTF. The CDR3 DNA reads TGTGCCACCAGCCAAAGATTGGGCAGCAACTATGGCTACACCTTC.